This T cell receptor (beta chain) was observed in a study of T cell repertoires in cytomegalovirus infection. The wider study: TCR beta signatures that were public indicated CMV infection and matching HLA type.

TCRdb reanalysed the reads using MiXCR and keeps one entry per CDR3 protein. The sample comprises some 700,000 distinct CDR3 sequences, around 32% of which are singletons, and roughly 20% rests with the top ten. On this clonotype itself: Its target is not known.

The clonotype originates from a human donor in good health (CMV status not recorded). Some clones in this sample may be carry-over from other donors' samples. The sample consisted of cultured PBMCs, taken from culture after CMV antigen stimulation.

The CDR3 spells CSVERPDSMNTEAFF. The CDR3 DNA reads TGCAGCGTTGAACGTCCGGACAGTATGAACACTGAAGCTTTCTTT. The J gene is TRBJ1-1, the V gene TRBV29-1; D is possibly TRBD1 (6 bases). There are 15 residues in the CDR3. V shed 2 bases and J shed 0 bases, with 13 bases lying between them. CDR1 SQVTM and CDR2 ANQGSEA come from the germline V gene.